This T cell receptor (beta chain) was observed in a study of response to subunit inactivated influenza vaccine. A remark on this clonotype: Antigen: not known.

Broader study findings: The authors suggested that few new T cells are recruited per seasonal influenza vaccination.

This CDR3 is 16 amino acids long. Trimming removed 2 bases at V and 4 bases at J, with 17 bases between. Per the germline V gene, CDR1 is LNHNV and CDR2 is YYDKDF (reference sequence). One entry per CDR3 protein, called by TCRdb with MiXCR from the RT-PCR reads. The sample holds hundreds of thousands of distinct CDR3 sequences, approximately 15% seen once. The sample was PBMCs from blood, taken approximately 15 days before vaccination. The clonotype was recovered from a man aged 50 to 59 who received an inactivated influenza vaccine. The rearrangement joins TRBV15 to TRBJ2-5, with D possibly TRBD2 on 5 matching bases. The DNA for the CDR3 is TGTGCCACCAGCAGAACCCACCTTGGAGCGGCAGAGACCCAGTACTTC. It translates to CATSRTHLGAAETQYF.